This T cell receptor beta chain was sequenced for a study of blood T cell repertoires in COVID-19 (dated by TCRdb to the early 2020s). About the investigation overall: Samples covering the acute and convalescent phases of COVID-19 were provided by collaborators in the United States, Italy and Spain. A freely available public database, intended as a resource for researchers studying the immune response to SARS-CoV-2, is where the repertoires were released. A de-identified subject ID, COVID-19 status, age in years and sex were almost always included in the sample metadata. HLA class I and class II types, where available, came from metadata supplied by the sample provider rather than from assay-based typing. The samples were drawn from the first 160 participants of the ongoing ImmuneRACE study and from 1,254 subjects provided by 6 global collaborators. The prospective study material was composed of cDNA or gDNA derived from T cells, B-cell-depleted T cells, or PBMCs. The dataset comprised deeply sampled blood TCRbeta repertoires from subjects exposed to, actively infected with, or recovered from COVID-19.

CDR1 and CDR2, per the germline V gene, are KGHDR and SFDVKD. V lost 5 bases and J lost 5 bases, and the count of bases not matched to a germline gene is 9. The CDR3 holds 16 amino acids from the cysteine to the phenylalanine. Of all the DNA, just the CDR3 is kept, 48 bases in frame from base 1. This clone was seen at least ten times. Its antigen remains undetermined. The sample holds no much larger clone one base away, and base qualities are not on file. Enrolling through a virtual design, the prospective study's participants ranged in age from about 18 to 89 years and lived across more than 20 United States geographic areas. To assign participants to cohorts, the prospective study relied on clinical history that participants themselves reported in a screening survey and a study questionnaire. ImmuneRACE Cohort 3 recovered participants were defined by two consecutive negative NP/OP PCR tests, healthcare professional clearance, or symptom resolution. In the prospective study, mobile phlebotomists collected whole blood, serum and a nasopharyngeal or oropharyngeal swab from each participant. Additional blood draws and questionnaires over an approximately two-month period could optionally be provided by prospective study participants. Before DNA extraction, prospective study blood samples were shipped either frozen or at room temperature.

TCRbeta CDR3 regions were amplified from genomic DNA using the immunoSEQ Assay, a bias-controlled multiplex PCR. In the original analysis: Nucleated cell counts per sample were estimated from amplification of reference gene primers within the assay. Sequence reads were collapsed and filtered to measure the absolute abundance of every unique TCRbeta CDR3 rearrangement. For each sample, productive Simpson clonality was calculated by taking the square root of Simpson's diversity index across productive rearrangements. The table was pulled from immuneACCESS by TCRdb, which kept in-frame rearrangements only. Such tables lose some clones; where checked, under half of the loss comes from unresolved V genes, and the rest has no known cause. V and J calls and clone size are given by that table; D and trimming were obtained from the DNA. The sample table contains about 200,000 clones; only one count was recorded for 70% to 90% of them. The top ten hold approximately 8% of the sample.

Paper-wide results and their limitations: Clinical and demographic metadata were provided uncurated, with the amount varying by source and participant.

The chain joins TRBV24-1 to TRBJ2-3; TRBD2 agrees with 10 junctional bases. The sequence derives from a woman under 30 who had recovered from COVID-19. The sequenced sample consisted of PBMCs or T cells enriched from blood (not recorded which). CDR3 loop: CATSGLTSGLQDTQYF. The nucleotide sequence reads TGTGCCACCAGTGGTCTGACTAGCGGGTTACAAGATACGCAGTATTTT.